This TCR beta chain was identified in a study of beta chain features in type 1 diabetes. Study results and limitations: There were fewer insertions and more deletions at the VDJ junctions of type 1 diabetes patients. Within each of all four CD4+ subsets, Type 1 diabetes patients had TCRB CDR3s that were moderately but significantly shorter.

V dropped 6 bases and J dropped 5; count of bases not matched to a gene: 8. The CDR3 runs to 14 residues. CDR1 and CDR2 from the germline V gene are MNHEY and SMNVEV (reference sequence). The single heparinised draw taken from each donor contained approximately 100 mL of blood on average. For this clone: Its antigen remains unidentified.

The study reverse transcribed the entire isolated RNA, so it sequenced expressed TCRB transcripts. Mean read depth for naive, central memory and regulatory T cell samples was approximately 3.57 million reads. The repertoire was sequenced with immunoSEQ multiplex PCR; TCRdb's copy has only in-frame clones and lacks some. Of over 120,000 clones detected, about 13% appear once; the ten largest clones hold 1.3%. V usage is TRBV27 and J usage is TRBJ2-7, with 9 nucleotides matching TRBD1. The sequencing input was central memory CD4+ T cells from blood. The clonotype comes from a man aged 18 to 29 with type 1 diabetes. This chain's CDR3 is CASRGDRERHEQYF. The CDR3 DNA is TGTGCCAGCAGGGGGGACAGGGAGCGCCACGAGCAGTACTTC.